The 29 T cell receptor beta chains below were found in one sample sequenced in a study of glioma-infiltrating T cells. Using RNA template, CDR3s of TCR alpha and beta were amplified with iRepertoire arm-PCR. TCRdb reanalysed the multiplex PCR reads using MiXCR and keeps one entry per CDR3 protein. The sample holds around 180,000 distinct CDR3 sequences, roughly 45% seen once. The sample comprised glioma tissue, nonneoplastic brain tissue, or PBMCs (not recorded which). The receptors here all came from a human donor with low-grade glioma or glioblastoma, undergoing nonglioma brain surgery, or in good health (not recorded which).

In its sample, this clonotype was seen once. One base away lies a much larger clone, so this may be a sequencing read error. This sequence joins TRBV6-1 and TRBJ1-3; D not certain. From germline, CDR1 is MNHNS and CDR2 SASEGT. Deletions cut 7 bases from V and 6 bases from J, with 13 bases between. The CDR3 is 13 amino acids. CDR3 residues: CASTMTTVNTIYF. CDR3 sequence (DNA): TGTGCCAGCACTATGACGACTGTAAACACCATATATTTT.

Only one count was recorded for this clonotype. An end of the junction does not agree with germline; a read error may underlie this. The J gene is TRBJ2-1, the V gene TRBV2; 14 nucleotides line up with TRBD2. CDR3 length: 17 residues. Germline V gene lookup returns CDR1 SNHLY and CDR2 FYNNEI. The DNA of the CDR3 is TGTGCCAGCGGGGAAGGACTAGCGGGAGGTCGACCCAATAAGCAGTTCTTC. Translation: CASGEGLAGGRPNKQFF.

With respect to this clonotype: A much larger clonotype is one base distant, so this may be a read error. The rearrangement joins TRBV6-1 to TRBJ2-1, with D unclear. In germline, CDR1 is MNHNS, CDR2 SASEGT. CDR3 length equals 10 residues. CDR3 sequence: CASSGYEKFF. Written as DNA, the CDR3 is TGTGCCAGCAGTGGTTATGAGAAGTTCTTC.

In regard to this clonotype: This may be a read error: a much more frequent sequence differs by one nucleotide. CDR3 residues: CASSISQMNTGAFF. The CDR3, as DNA: TGTGCCAGTAGTATTTCACAGATGAACACTGGAGCTTTCTTT. The chain links TRBV19 to TRBJ1-1; D is undetermined. CDR3 length: 14 amino acids. The germline gives CDR1 LNHDA, CDR2 SQIVND (reference sequence).

This clonotype was recorded at least ten times. This chain links TRBV18 with TRBJ2-7, with 9 bases aligning to TRBD1. The CDR3 has 14 amino acids. The trim removed 3 bases at V and 2 bases at J, leaving 2 bases unmatched. CDR1 is KGHSH and CDR2 is LQKENI in the germline V gene. In DNA, the CDR3 is TGTGCCAGCTCACCCGGGACAGGGACCTACGAGCAGTACTTC. It specifies CASSPGTGTYEQYF.

Details on this clonotype: Relative to the germline gene, one junction end is altered; a read error may explain this. J is TRBJ1-5 and V is TRBV28; weak D call: TRBD1 (6 bases). The CDR3 spans 17 residues. Germline V lookup: CDR1 MDHEN, CDR2 SYDVKM. The CDR3 reads CASSLSGTRSGNQPQQF. The CDR3 DNA reads TGTGCCAGCAGCTTATCAGGGACAAGGTCGGGTAATCAGCCCCAGCAATTT.

This clonotype was observed a handful of times. The V gene is TRBV4-2, the J gene TRBJ2-3, with 9 nucleotides matching TRBD1. This CDR3 comprises 15 residues. Germline trimming cut 2 bases from V and 4 bases from J; bases unmatched to any gene: 4. The germline V gene encodes CDR1 LGHNA and CDR2 YNFKEQ. The CDR3 loop reads CASSQPGQGPDTQYF. CDR3 DNA: TGTGCCAGCAGCCAACCGGGACAGGGTCCAGATACGCAGTATTTT.

The chain carries TRBV4-1 and TRBJ1-5; no reliable D call. The CDR3 covers 13 residues. Trimming took off 1 base at V and 6 bases at J, with 7 bases between the two ends. CDR1 and CDR2 from the germline V gene are MGHRA and YSYEKL. CDR3 loop: CASSQGFSQPQHF. The CDR3 nucleotides read TGCGCCAGCAGCCAAGGCTTTAGTCAGCCCCAGCATTTT.

This chain uses TRBV12-3 or TRBV12-4 with TRBJ1-2; tentative D call: TRBD1 (5 bases). V lost 3 bases, J lost 1 base, and 9 bases lay in between. This CDR3 spans 14 amino acids. CDR3 sequence reads: CASSFSQDNYGYTF. CDR3 nucleotides: TGTGCCAGCAGTTTCTCACAGGATAACTATGGCTACACCTTC.

This clonotype was seen repeatedly, ten times or more. V gene TRBV20-1 combines with J gene TRBJ2-1, with D perhaps TRBD1 (6 bases). Trimming stripped 5 bases from V and 9 bases from J, with 20 bases between. Germline V lookup: CDR1 DFQATT, CDR2 SNEGSKA (reference sequence). The CDR3 is 14 residues long. In DNA form, the CDR3 reads TGCAGTGCTCCGAAACCGGGACAAATAAGTGAGCAGTTCTTC. Its protein is CSAPKPGQISEQFF.

This sequence joins TRBV7-2 and TRBJ2-3; 8 bases map to TRBD1. Germline assignment: CDR1 SGHTA and CDR2 FQGNSA. The CDR3 is 14 amino acids. With 4 bases clipped from V and 11 bases from J, the junction kept 11 bases outside the gene matches. The CDR3 DNA follows: TGTGCCAGCAGCTCCCGCCAGGGGGCTGGTAAGCAGTATTTT. This translates into CASSSRQGAGKQYF.

On this clonotype itself: This may be a read error, as it is one base from a much larger clone. The chain is built from TRBV12-3 or TRBV12-4 and TRBJ2-3; 7 nucleotides agree with TRBD2. The CDR3 is 16 amino acids. J was trimmed by 1 base and V by 3 bases; bases with no gene match: 7. CDR3: CASSFGGGRGTDTQYF. The CDR3 DNA is TGTGCCAGCAGTTTCGGTGGGGGGAGGGGCACAGATACGCAGTATTTT.

For this clonotype: An end of the junction does not agree with germline; a read error may underlie this. The V call is TRBV3-1, the J call TRBJ1-1; D gene ambiguous. The germline gives CDR1 LGHDT, CDR2 YNNKEL (reference sequence). This CDR3 contains 15 residues. The CDR3 DNA follows: TGTGCCAGCAGCCAAGATTGGGCCGTGAAGACTGAAGCTTTCTTT. Its translation: CASSQDWAVKTEAFF. Based on the CDR3 plus reference TRBV3-1 and TRBJ1-1, the full variable domain is DTAVSQTPKYLVTQMGNDKSIKCEQNLGHDTMYWYKQDSKKFLKIMFSYNNKELIINETVPNRFSPKSPDKAHLNLHINSLELGDSAVYFCASSQDWAVKTEAFFGQGTRLTVV.

V and J are TRBV7-2 and TRBJ2-2; unclear D gene. V was clipped by 4 bases and J by 5 bases, with 11 bases between them. This CDR3 is 14 amino acids long. The V gene's germline CDR1 is SGHTA and CDR2 FQGNSA. The DNA of the CDR3 is TGTGCCAGCAGCTCAGGCCACGGTACCGGGGAGCTGTTTTTT. This codes for CASSSGHGTGELFF.

The chain links TRBV5-1 to TRBJ2-1; 12 nucleotides match TRBD2. The CDR3 totals 17 residues. Trimming cost V 1 base and J 7 bases; bases outside gene matches: 9. From germline, CDR1 is SGHRS and CDR2 YFSETQ. CDR3 coding DNA: TGCGCCAGCAGCTTGAACCCGACTAGCGGGAGTCAAAATGAGCAGTTCTTC. This gives the protein CASSLNPTSGSQNEQFF.

This clonotype was picked up many times. The chain is built from TRBV20-1 and TRBJ2-7, with TRBD1 matching over 7 bases. CDR3 length: 16 residues. V shed 0 bases, J shed 3 bases, and the junction held 11 bases outside the gene matches. CDR1 and CDR2 from the germline V gene are DFQATT and SNEGSKA (reference sequence). The CDR3: CSARDSVTGSIYEQYF. CDR3 in DNA: TGCAGTGCTAGAGATTCTGTGACAGGGAGTATCTACGAGCAGTACTTC.

Ten or more counts support this clonotype. The chain employs TRBV20-1 and TRBJ1-6; D unclear. V dropped 1 base and J dropped 2 bases, with 6 bases sitting between them. The CDR3 loop spans 14 amino acids. CDR1 and CDR2 from the germline V gene are DFQATT and SNEGSKA (reference sequence). The CDR3 region is CSARGTPYNSPLHF. The CDR3 DNA reads TGCAGTGCTAGAGGGACCCCCTATAATTCACCCCTCCACTTT.

The rearrangement uses TRBV11-3 and TRBJ1-3; D remains ambiguous. This CDR3 is built from 13 residues. From germline, CDR1 is SGHNT and CDR2 YENEEA. With 5 bases removed from V and 5 bases from J, the gap between germline ends came to 10 bases. As DNA, the CDR3 is TGTGCCAGCAGCACCGGGGTGAGAAACACCATATATTTT. Translated, it gives CASSTGVRNTIYF.

At least ten counts were recorded for this clonotype. This sequence joins TRBV3-1 and TRBJ1-1; D remains unclear. The CDR3 is 13 amino acids. The germline gives CDR1 LGHDT, CDR2 YNNKEL (reference sequence). V was pared by 3 bases and J by 8 bases, with 13 bases between. The CDR3 coding sequence is TGTGCCAGCAGCCAGTCGCGTAAGGTAGAAGCTTTCTTT. Residues: CASSQSRKVEAFF.

The chain uses TRBV7-9 and TRBJ2-5, with D perhaps TRBD1 (6 bases). The length of the CDR3 is 14 residues. From germline, CDR1 is SEHNR and CDR2 FQNEAQ (reference sequence). The V gene lost 5 bases and the J gene lost 3 bases, with 13 bases spanning the gap. This chain's CDR3 is CASSITGFKETQYF. The CDR3, as DNA: TGTGCCAGCAGCATAACAGGGTTCAAAGAGACCCAGTACTTC. The full variable domain, its missing parts supplied by reference TRBV7-9 and TRBJ2-5, is DTGVSQNPRHKITKRGQNVTFRCDPISEHNRLYWYRQTLGQGPEFLTYFQNEAQLEKSRLLSDRFSAERPKGSFSTLEIQRTEQGDSAMYLCASSITGFKETQYFGPGTRLLVL.

The table lists this clonotype with a few counts. The chain recombines TRBV7-9 with TRBJ2-7, with D perhaps matching TRBD1 (5 bases). Germline V gene data show CDR1 as SEHNR and CDR2 as FQNEAQ (reference sequence). There are 15 residues in the CDR3. V gave up 3 bases and J gave up 6 bases, with 18 bases separating them. Written as DNA, the CDR3 is TGTGCCAGCAGCTTCTTCGACAGTACCCTCGGCGAGCAGTACTTC. Translated: CASSFFDSTLGEQYF. The full variable domain, its missing parts supplied by reference TRBV7-9 and TRBJ2-7, is DTGVSQNPRHKITKRGQNVTFRCDPISEHNRLYWYRQTLGQGPEFLTYFQNEAQLEKSRLLSDRFSAERPKGSFSTLEIQRTEQGDSAMYLCASSFFDSTLGEQYFGPGTRLTVT.

The chain employs TRBV28 and TRBJ2-7; tentative D call: TRBD1 (6 bases). Trimming removed 2 bases from V and 0 bases from J, with 14 bases in between. CDR3 length: 16 residues. CDR1 and CDR2 from the germline V gene are MDHEN and SYDVKM. The CDR3 is CASSLPSWTDSYEQYF. CDR3 nucleotide sequence: TGTGCCAGCAGTTTACCCTCCTGGACAGACTCCTACGAGCAGTACTTC.

This clonotype was observed at least ten times. V is TRBV20-1 and J is TRBJ2-7; D is ambiguous. Germline V CDR1 and CDR2: DFQATT, SNEGSKA (reference sequence). The CDR3 contains 10 residues. The V and J ends lost 6 bases and 5 bases respectively, with 8 bases between them. The CDR3 DNA reads as TGCAGTGCGGAACAAAACGAGCAGTACTTC. Protein sequence: CSAEQNEQYF.

Ten or more counts support this clonotype. This chain uses TRBV20-1 with TRBJ2-7; no firm D call. V dropped 3 bases and J dropped 3 bases, with 24 bases sitting between them. In germline, CDR1 is DFQATT, CDR2 SNEGSKA (reference sequence). The length of the CDR3 is 17 residues. The CDR3 region has the DNA TGCAGTGCTAGTCAGCGCTTCAGGTCTTTCGGTAGCTACGAGCAGTACTTC. Its translation: CSASQRFRSFGSYEQYF.

This clonotype was seen a single time. A much larger clone differs by one base, so this may be a read error. The V call is TRBV2, the J call TRBJ1-2; D gene uncertain. CDR1 SNHLY and CDR2 FYNNEI come from the germline V gene. The CDR3 has 12 amino acids. Here the CDR3 DNA reads TGTGCCAGCAGCAGTCCTAACTATGTCTACACCTTC. It is translated as CASSSPNYVYTF.

This clonotype was picked up many times. This chain connects TRBV28 to TRBJ1-5; D remains unclear. The CDR3 is 15 amino acids. The V end lost 3 bases, the J end lost 4 bases, and 13 bases lay between the germline ends. The germline gives CDR1 MDHEN, CDR2 SYDVKM. CDR3 residues: CASSFGGPLNQPQHF. CDR3 DNA sequence: TGTGCCAGCAGTTTCGGCGGGCCACTAAATCAGCCCCAGCATTTT.

The gene calls are TRBV19 and TRBJ1-5, with D unresolved. V was pared by 10 bases and J by 7 bases, with 17 bases between. CDR3 size: 13 residues. CDR1 is LNHDA, CDR2 SQIVND, per germline (reference sequence). CDR3 in amino acids: CATQSREEQPQHF. CDR3 in DNA: TGTGCCACTCAGTCCCGGGAGGAGCAGCCCCAGCATTTT.

In regard to this clonotype: The junction does not match germline at one end; this may be a read error. This chain links TRBV6-9 with TRBJ2-2; the match to TRBD2 covers 8 bases. CDR1 is MNHGY and CDR2 is SVAAGI in the germline V gene. The CDR3 runs to 16 residues. This CDR3 is CASSSVAGRDTGELFF. DNA of the CDR3: TGTGCCAGCAGTTCCGTAGCGGGACGGGACACCGGTGAGCTGTTTTTT.

The V gene is TRBV12-3 or TRBV12-4, the J gene TRBJ2-5; 11 bases match TRBD2. The CDR3 loop spans 19 amino acids. The V and J ends lost 7 bases and 5 bases, in that order; junction bases with no gene match: 21. The CDR3 coding sequence is TGTGCCAGCACCTCATCAGTCGGGACTAGCGGATACGATCTGGAGACCCAGTACTTC. It encodes CASTSSVGTSGYDLETQYF.